This TCR beta chain appears in the sequencing data of a study of T-cell reconstitution after alpha-beta-depleted transplantation in children. CDR1 LGHDT and CDR2 YNNKEL come from the germline V gene (reference sequence). The CDR3 contains 15 residues. Researchers prepared the TCRbeta library using unique molecular identifiers, the study reports. From the PCR reads, TCRdb called clonotypes with MiXCR, one entry per CDR3 protein. Of a few hundred thousand distinct CDR3 sequences in the sample, 8.5% to 10% are singletons; the top ten hold over 5.5%. A note on this clonotype: The junction shows a germline mismatch at one end, possibly a read error.

The rearrangement links TRBV3-1 to TRBJ1-5, with a tentative D call TRBD1 (6 bases). This clonotype was sampled from a human donor who donated a stem cell graft to a child with acute lymphoblastic leukemia. This specimen consisted of PBMCs from the stem cell graft donor, obtained from the stem cell graft. The CDR3 spells CACSQGGVWNQPQHF. Written as DNA, the CDR3 is TGTGCCTGCAGCCAAGGGGGTGTTTGGAATCAGCCCCAGCATTTT.